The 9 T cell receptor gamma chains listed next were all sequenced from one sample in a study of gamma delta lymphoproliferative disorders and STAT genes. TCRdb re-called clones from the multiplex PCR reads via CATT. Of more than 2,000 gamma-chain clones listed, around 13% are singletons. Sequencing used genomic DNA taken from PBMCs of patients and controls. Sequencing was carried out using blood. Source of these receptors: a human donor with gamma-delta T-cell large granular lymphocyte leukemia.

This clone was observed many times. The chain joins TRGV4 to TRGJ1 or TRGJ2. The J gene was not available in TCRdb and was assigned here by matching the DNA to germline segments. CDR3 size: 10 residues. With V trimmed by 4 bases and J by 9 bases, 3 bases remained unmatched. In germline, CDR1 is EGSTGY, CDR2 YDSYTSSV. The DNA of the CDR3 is TGTGCCACCTGGGACCGTAAGAAACTCTTT. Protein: CATWDRKKLF.

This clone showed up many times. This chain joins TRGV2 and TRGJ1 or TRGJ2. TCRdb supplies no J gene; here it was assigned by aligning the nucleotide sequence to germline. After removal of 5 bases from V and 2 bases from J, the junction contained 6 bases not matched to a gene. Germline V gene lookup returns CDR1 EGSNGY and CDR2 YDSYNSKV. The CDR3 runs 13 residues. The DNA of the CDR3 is TGTGCCACCTGGGGAGGTTATTATTATAAGAAACTCTTT. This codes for CATWGGYYYKKLF.

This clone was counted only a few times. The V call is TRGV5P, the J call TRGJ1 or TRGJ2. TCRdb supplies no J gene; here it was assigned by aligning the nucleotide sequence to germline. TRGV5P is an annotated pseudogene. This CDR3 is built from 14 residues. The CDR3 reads CATWGRGDYYKKLF. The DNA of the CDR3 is TGTGCCACCTGGGGCAGGGGGGATTATTATAAGAAACTCTTT.

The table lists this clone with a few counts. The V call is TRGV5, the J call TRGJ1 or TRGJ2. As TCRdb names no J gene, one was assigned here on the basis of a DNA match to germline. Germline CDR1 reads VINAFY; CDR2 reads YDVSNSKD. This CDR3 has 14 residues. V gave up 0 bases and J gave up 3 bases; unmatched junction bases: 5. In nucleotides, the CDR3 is TGTGCCACCTGGGACAGGCTCCCTTATTATAAGAAACTCTTT. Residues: CATWDRLPYYKKLF.

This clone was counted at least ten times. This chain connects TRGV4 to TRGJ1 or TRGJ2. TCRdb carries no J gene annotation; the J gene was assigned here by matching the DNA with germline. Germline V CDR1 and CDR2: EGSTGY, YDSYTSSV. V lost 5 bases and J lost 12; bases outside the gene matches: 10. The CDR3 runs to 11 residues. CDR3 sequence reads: CATWVSMGKLF. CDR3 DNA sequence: TGTGCCACCTGGGTTTCGATGGGGAAACTCTTT.

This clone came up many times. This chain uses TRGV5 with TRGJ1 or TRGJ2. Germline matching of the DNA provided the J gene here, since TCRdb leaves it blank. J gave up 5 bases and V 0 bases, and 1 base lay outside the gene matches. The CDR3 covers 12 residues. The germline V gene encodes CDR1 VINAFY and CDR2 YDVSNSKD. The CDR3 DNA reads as TGTGCCACCTGGGACAGGGATTATAAGAAACTCTTT. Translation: CATWDRDYKKLF.

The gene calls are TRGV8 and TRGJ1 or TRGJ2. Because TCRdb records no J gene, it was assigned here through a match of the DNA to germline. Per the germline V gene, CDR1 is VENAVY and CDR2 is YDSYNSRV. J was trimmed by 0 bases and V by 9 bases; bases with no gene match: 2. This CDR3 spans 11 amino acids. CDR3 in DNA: TGTGCCACCGGGAATTATTATAAGAAACTCTTT. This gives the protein CATGNYYKKLF.

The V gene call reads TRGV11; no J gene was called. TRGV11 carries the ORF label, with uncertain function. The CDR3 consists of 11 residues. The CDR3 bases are TGTGCCTGCTGGATTGCCTATAAGGAACTCTTT. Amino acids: CACWIAYKELF.

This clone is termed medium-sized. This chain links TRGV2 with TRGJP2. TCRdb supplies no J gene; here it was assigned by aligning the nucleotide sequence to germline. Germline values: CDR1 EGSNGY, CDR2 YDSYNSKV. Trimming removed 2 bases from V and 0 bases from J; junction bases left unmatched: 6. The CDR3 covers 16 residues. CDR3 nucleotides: TGTGCCACCTGGGACGCACTATATAGTAGTGATTGGATCAAGACGTTT. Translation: CATWDALYSSDWIKTF.